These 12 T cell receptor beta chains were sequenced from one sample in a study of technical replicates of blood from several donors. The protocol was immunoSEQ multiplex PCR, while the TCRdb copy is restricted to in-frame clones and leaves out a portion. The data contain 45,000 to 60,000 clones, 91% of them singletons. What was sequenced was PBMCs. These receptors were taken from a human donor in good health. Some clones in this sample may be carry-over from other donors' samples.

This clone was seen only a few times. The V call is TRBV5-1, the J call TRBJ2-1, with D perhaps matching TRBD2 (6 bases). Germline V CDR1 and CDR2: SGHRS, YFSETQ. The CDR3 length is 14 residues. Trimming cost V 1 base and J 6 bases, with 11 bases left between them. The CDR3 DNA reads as TGCGCCAGCAGCTTGTCTGGGGGGTTCAATGAGCAGTTCTTC. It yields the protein CASSLSGGFNEQFF.

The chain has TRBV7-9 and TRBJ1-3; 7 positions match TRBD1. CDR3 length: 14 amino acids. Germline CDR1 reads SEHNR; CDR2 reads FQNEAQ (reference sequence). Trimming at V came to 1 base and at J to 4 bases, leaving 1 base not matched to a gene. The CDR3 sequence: CASSLEDRGNTIYF. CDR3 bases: TGTGCCAGCAGCTTAGAGGACAGGGGAAACACCATATATTTT.

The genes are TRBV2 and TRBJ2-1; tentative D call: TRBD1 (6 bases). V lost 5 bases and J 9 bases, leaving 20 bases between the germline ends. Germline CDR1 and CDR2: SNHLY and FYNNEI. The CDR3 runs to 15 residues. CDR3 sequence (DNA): TGTGCCAGCAGTCCCACTGGGGCCCAAGGGGGTGAGCAGTTCTTC. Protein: CASSPTGAQGGEQFF.

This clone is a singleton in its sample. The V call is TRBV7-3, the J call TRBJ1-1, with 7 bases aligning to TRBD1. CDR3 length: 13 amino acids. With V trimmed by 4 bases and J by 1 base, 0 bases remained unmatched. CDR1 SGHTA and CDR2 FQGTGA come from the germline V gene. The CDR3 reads CASSWTGNTEAFF. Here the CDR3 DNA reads TGTGCCAGCAGCTGGACAGGGAACACTGAAGCTTTCTTT.

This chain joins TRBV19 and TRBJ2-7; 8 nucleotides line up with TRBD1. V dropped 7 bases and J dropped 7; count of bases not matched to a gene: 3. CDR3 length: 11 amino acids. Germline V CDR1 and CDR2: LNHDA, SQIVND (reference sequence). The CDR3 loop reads CASKTGVEQYF. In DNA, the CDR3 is TGTGCCAGTAAGACAGGGGTGGAGCAGTACTTC.

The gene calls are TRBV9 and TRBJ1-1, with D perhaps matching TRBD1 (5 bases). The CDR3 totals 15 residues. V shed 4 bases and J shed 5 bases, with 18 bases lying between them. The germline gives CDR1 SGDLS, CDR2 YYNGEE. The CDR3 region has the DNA TGTGCCAGCAGCCCCAGTGGGGCGCCTGGGACTGAAGCTTTCTTT. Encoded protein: CASSPSGAPGTEAFF.

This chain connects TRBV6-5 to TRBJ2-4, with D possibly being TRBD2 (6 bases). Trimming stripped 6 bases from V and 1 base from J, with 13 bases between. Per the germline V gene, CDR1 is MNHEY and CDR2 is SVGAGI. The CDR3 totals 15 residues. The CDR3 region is CASSPGVVAKNIQYF. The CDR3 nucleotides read TGTGCCAGCAGCCCGGGAGTGGTGGCCAAAAACATTCAGTACTTC.

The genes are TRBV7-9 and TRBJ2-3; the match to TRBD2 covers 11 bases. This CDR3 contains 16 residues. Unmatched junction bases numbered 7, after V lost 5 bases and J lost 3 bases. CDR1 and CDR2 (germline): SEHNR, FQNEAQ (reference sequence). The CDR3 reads CASSLSPSGGTDTQYF. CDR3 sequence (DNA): TGTGCCAGCAGCCTATCTCCTAGCGGGGGGACAGATACGCAGTATTTT.

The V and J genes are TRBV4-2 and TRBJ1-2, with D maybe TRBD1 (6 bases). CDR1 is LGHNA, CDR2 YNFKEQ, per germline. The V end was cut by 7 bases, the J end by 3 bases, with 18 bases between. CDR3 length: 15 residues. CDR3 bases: TGTGCCAGCAACCACCGGACAGATCTTGACTATGGCTACACCTTC. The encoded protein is CASNHRTDLDYGYTF.

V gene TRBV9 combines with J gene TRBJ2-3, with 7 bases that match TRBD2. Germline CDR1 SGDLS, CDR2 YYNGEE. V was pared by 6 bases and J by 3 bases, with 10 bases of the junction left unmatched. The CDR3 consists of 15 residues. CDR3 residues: CASTPRDGGTDTQYF. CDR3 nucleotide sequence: TGTGCCAGCACCCCCCGGGACGGGGGGACAGATACGCAGTATTTT.

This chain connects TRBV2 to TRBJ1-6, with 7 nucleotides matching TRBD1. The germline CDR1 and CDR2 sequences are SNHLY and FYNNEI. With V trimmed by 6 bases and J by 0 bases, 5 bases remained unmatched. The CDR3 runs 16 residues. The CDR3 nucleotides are TGTGCCAGCAGCCGACAGGGAAACTCCTATAATTCACCCCTCCACTTT. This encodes CASSRQGNSYNSPLHF.

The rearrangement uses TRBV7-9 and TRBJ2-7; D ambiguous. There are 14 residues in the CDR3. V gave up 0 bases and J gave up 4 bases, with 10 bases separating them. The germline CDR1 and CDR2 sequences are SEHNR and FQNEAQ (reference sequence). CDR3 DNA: TGTGCCAGCAGCTTAGCGCGAACAGAATACGAGCAGTACTTC. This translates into CASSLARTEYEQYF.